The 21 T cell receptor beta chains reported below all come from one sample, sequenced in a study of beta chain features in type 1 diabetes. Expressed TCRB transcripts were sequenced after all isolated RNA was converted to cDNA. Clones were read by immunoSEQ multiplex PCR, and TCRdb kept only the in-frame ones, dropping some. The sample lists under 300,000 clones, 25% to 35% occurring once. Sequenced material: central memory CD4+ T cells from blood. These TCRs come from a man aged 25-45 years in good health.

The chain is built from TRBV23-1 and TRBJ2-7; 13 bases line up with TRBD2. TRBV23-1 is marked as an open reading frame, function uncertain. J gave up 2 bases and V 2 bases, and 6 bases lay outside the gene matches. This CDR3 is built from 17 residues. CDR3 residues: CASSQRSGTSGTYEQYF. CDR3 DNA sequence: TGCGCCAGCAGTCAACGATCCGGGACTAGCGGGACCTACGAGCAGTACTTC.

This clone was seen a single time. The V gene is TRBV4-2, the J gene TRBJ1-1, with 9 nucleotides matching TRBD1. Germline values: CDR1 LGHNA, CDR2 YNFKEQ. The length of the CDR3 is 16 residues. The V and J ends lost 5 bases and 0 bases, in that order; junction bases with no gene match: 7. The DNA for the CDR3 is TGTGCCAGCAGCTTCCGACAGGGGGGGGTGAACACTGAAGCTTTCTTT. Encoded protein: CASSFRQGGVNTEAFF.

The CDR3 here is CASSYSAAIYEQYF. Here the CDR3 DNA reads TGTGCCAGCAGTTACTCGGCAGCGATCTACGAGCAGTACTTC. The chain couples TRBV6-5 to TRBJ2-7; no firm D call. The V end lost 0 bases, the J end lost 3 bases, and 9 bases lay between the germline ends. This CDR3 spans 14 amino acids. The germline V gene has CDR1 MNHEY and CDR2 SVGAGI.

V usage is TRBV5-1 and J usage is TRBJ2-1; possibly TRBD1 for D (6 bases). V was cut by 3 bases and J by 9 bases, with 16 bases left in between. CDR1 SGHRS and CDR2 YFSETQ come from the germline V gene. This CDR3 is 14 amino acids long. Written as DNA, the CDR3 is TGCGCCAGCAGCTCTACACCAGGGGTCAGTGAGCAGTTCTTC. This gives the protein CASSSTPGVSEQFF. Full variable domain (rest looked up from reference TRBV5-1 and TRBJ2-1): KAGVTQTPRYLIKTRGQQVTLSCSPISGHRSVSWYQQTPGQGLQFLFEYFSETQRNKGNFPGRFSGRQFSNSRSEMNVSTLELGDSALYLCASSSTPGVSEQFFGPGTRLTVL.

By sample fraction, this clone is medium-sized. Different DNA sequences within this sample yield the same CDR3. This chain links TRBV19 with TRBJ2-1, with D perhaps matching TRBD2 (5 bases). CDR1 and CDR2 (germline): LNHDA, SQIVND (reference sequence). CDR3 size: 12 residues. Deletions cut 6 bases from V and 9 bases from J, with 12 bases between. As DNA, the CDR3 is TGTGCCAGTAGAGGTCCGGGGAGTGAGCAGTTCTTC. This gives the protein CASRGPGSEQFF.

This clone rates as medium-sized. The genes are TRBV5-6 and TRBJ2-3; 7 positions match TRBD2. This CDR3 region has 15 residues. The ends lost 3 bases at V and 2 bases at J; junction bases unmatched: 6. Germline values: CDR1 SGHDT, CDR2 YYEEEE. The CDR3 DNA follows: TGTGCCAGCAGCTCCCTGCGGGAGAACACAGATACGCAGTATTTT. Translating it yields CASSSLRENTDTQYF.

This clone came up many times. In the same sample, other DNA sequences code for this CDR3. The CDR3: CASSLAESTDTQYF. The DNA of the CDR3 is TGCGCCAGCAGCTTGGCCGAAAGCACAGATACGCAGTATTTT. The gene calls are TRBV5-1 and TRBJ2-3; D unresolved. Per the germline V gene, CDR1 is SGHRS and CDR2 is YFSETQ. The ends were cut back, 0 bases at V and 0 bases at J, with 5 bases in the middle. The CDR3 is 14 amino acids.

This chain connects TRBV6-6 to TRBJ1-1; D unresolved. The germline V gene encodes CDR1 MNHNY and CDR2 SVGAGI (reference sequence). The V gene lost 4 bases and the J gene lost 7 bases, with 10 bases spanning the gap. The CDR3 contains 12 residues. The CDR3 DNA sequence: TGTGCCAGCAGTTTGCGGCGGAGTGAAGCTTTCTTT. It translates to CASSLRRSEAFF.

The chain employs TRBV18 and TRBJ2-7; D call uncertain. Germline V gives CDR1 KGHSH, CDR2 LQKENI. Trimming shortened V by 4 bases and J by 5 bases, and 18 bases separated the two germline ends. The CDR3 runs to 15 residues. This CDR3 reads CASSLDFPLPHEQYF. The CDR3 nucleotides read TGTGCCAGCTCACTAGACTTCCCCCTACCCCACGAGCAGTACTTC.

V gene TRBV30 combines with J gene TRBJ2-5, with D unresolved. The V end was cut by 3 bases, the J end by 5 bases, with 13 bases between. Looked up from germline, CDR1 is GTSNPN and CDR2 is SVGIG (reference sequence). The CDR3 sequence is 13 residues long. The CDR3 sequence: CAWSRGHSETQYF. The CDR3 DNA reads as TGTGCCTGGAGCCGTGGTCATTCGGAGACCCAGTACTTC.

This clone was counted a few times. The J gene is TRBJ2-5, the V gene TRBV11-2; TRBD2 might be the D (6 bases). CDR3 length: 15 residues. The germline CDR1 and CDR2 sequences are SGHAT and FQNNGV. The V and J ends lost 3 bases and 5 bases respectively, with 16 bases between them. The CDR3 DNA sequence: TGTGCCAGCAGCTTTGCCCGACTAGTCTCGGAGACCCAGTACTTC. It is translated as CASSFARLVSETQYF. The full variable domain, its missing parts supplied by reference TRBV11-2 and TRBJ2-5, is EAGVAQSPRYKIIEKRQSVAFWCNPISGHATLYWYQQILGQGPKLLIQFQNNGVVDDSQLPKDRFSAERLKGVDSTLKIQPAKLEDSAVYLCASSFARLVSETQYFGPGTRLLVL.

The chain carries TRBV2 and TRBJ2-3, with 8 bases lining up with TRBD2. The V gene's germline CDR1 is SNHLY and CDR2 FYNNEI. The CDR3 has 15 amino acids. After removal of 10 bases from V and 2 bases from J, the junction contained 11 bases not matched to a gene. CDR3 coding DNA: TGTGCCACCACCCTTATAGCGGGGCCCACAGATACGCAGTATTTT. Amino acid sequence: CATTLIAGPTDTQYF. Complete variable domain (other parts from reference TRBV2 and TRBJ2-3): EPEVTQTPSHQVTQMGQEVILRCVPISNHLYFYWYRQILGQKVEFLVSFYNNEISEKSEIFDDQFSVERPDGSNFTLKIRSTKLEDSAMYFCATTLIAGPTDTQYFGPGTRLTVL.

The sample holds a few counts of this clone. V gene TRBV27 combines with J gene TRBJ2-7, with 7 bases lining up with TRBD1. Germline CDR1 and CDR2: MNHEY and SMNVEV (reference sequence). This CDR3 spans 15 amino acids. Unmatched junction bases numbered 9, after V lost 5 bases and J lost 2 bases. CDR3 in DNA: TGTGCCAGCAGTAATCCGCTCGGACAGGCCTACGAGCAGTACTTC. This sequence encodes CASSNPLGQAYEQYF.

This clone appeared a few times. The rearrangement joins TRBV7-8 to TRBJ2-5, with 9 bases matching TRBD2. The CDR3 has 17 amino acids. CDR1 and CDR2 (germline): SGHVS, FQNEAQ. Germline trimming cut 1 base from V and 4 bases from J; bases unmatched to any gene: 10. The CDR3 reads CASSLGGGGRARETQYF. The CDR3 nucleotides read TGTGCCAGCAGCTTAGGAGGCGGCGGGAGGGCCAGAGAGACCCAGTACTTC.

The gene calls are TRBV11-2 and TRBJ2-1, with TRBD1 matching 9 bases. Germline V lookup: CDR1 SGHAT, CDR2 FQNNGV. The V segment lost 0 bases and the J segment 6 bases; nucleotides outside the gene matches: 6. This CDR3 is 16 amino acids long. The CDR3 sequence: CASSLDRTGVGNEQFF. As DNA, the CDR3 is TGTGCCAGCAGCTTAGATCGGACAGGGGTGGGCAATGAGCAGTTCTTC.

In this sample, this clone turned up a few times. V usage is TRBV12-5 and J usage is TRBJ2-1, with D unclear. The ends were cut back, 7 bases at V and 7 bases at J, with 23 bases in the middle. The CDR3 loop spans 16 amino acids. Germline CDR1 is LGHNT and CDR2 is FRNRAP. CDR3 DNA: TGTGCTAGTGCCCCGTGGGCCCGGACCGACCCTAATGAGCAGTTCTTC. Its translation: CASAPWARTDPNEQFF. Together with reference TRBV12-5 and TRBJ2-1, the CDR3 gives the full variable domain: DARVTQTPRHKVTEMGQEVTMRCQPILGHNTVFWYRQTMMQGLELLAYFRNRAPLDDSGMPKDRFSAEMPDATLATLKIQPSEPRDSAVYFCASAPWARTDPNEQFFGPGTRLTVL.

The CDR3 coding sequence is TGTGCCAGCAGTCCCGACAGGGGTTACACTGAAGCTTTCTTT. Its protein product is CASSPDRGYTEAFF. This chain links TRBV6-5 with TRBJ1-1; 8 bases agree with TRBD1. CDR1 is MNHEY, CDR2 SVGAGI, per germline. With V trimmed by 5 bases and J by 3 bases, 5 bases remained unmatched. This CDR3 contains 14 residues.

This clone was picked up a small number of times. The chain combines TRBV28 with TRBJ2-4, with D perhaps TRBD1 (6 bases). Trimming took off 3 bases at V and 6 bases at J, with 9 bases between the two ends. Germline CDR1 is MDHEN and CDR2 is SYDVKM. The CDR3 spans 13 residues. As DNA, the CDR3 is TGTGCCAGCAGTTTGGAACAGGGAAACATTCAGTACTTC. This sequence encodes CASSLEQGNIQYF.

This clone was recorded at least ten times. This rearrangement joins TRBV4-3 to TRBJ2-7, with 7 bases aligning to TRBD1. Germline V lookup: CDR1 LGHNA, CDR2 YSLEER. CDR3 size: 14 residues. V was clipped by 3 bases and J by 7 bases; unmatched bases: 9. CDR3 amino acids: CASSQDTGAREQYF. CDR3 DNA sequence: TGCGCCAGCAGCCAGGATACAGGGGCGCGTGAGCAGTACTTC.

This chain uses TRBV18 with TRBJ2-1, with TRBD2 matching 9 bases. The CDR3 has 15 amino acids. CDR1 and CDR2 (germline): KGHSH, LQKENI. The junction had 4 bases not matched to a gene; V was cut back by 2 bases and J by 5 bases. CDR3: CASSPGIAGDNEQFF. The DNA for the CDR3 is TGTGCCAGCTCACCAGGGATAGCGGGGGACAATGAGCAGTTCTTC.

Turning to this clone: Other DNA variants within this sample encode the same CDR3. This sequence joins TRBV10-3 and TRBJ2-1; 10 bases align to TRBD2. Losses at the gene ends were 3 bases for V and 3 bases for J; bases not matched to a gene: 2. The CDR3 covers 15 residues. The germline V gene has CDR1 ENHRY and CDR2 SYGVKD. The CDR3 protein is CAISESSGGYNEQFF. The DNA of the CDR3 is TGTGCCATCAGTGAATCTAGCGGGGGCTACAATGAGCAGTTCTTC.